The clone carrying this TCR beta chain came up many times. MiXCR, run by TCRdb on the RT-PCR reads, gives a single entry per CDR3 protein. The data show about 680,000 distinct CDR3 sequences, 11% to 15% seen once. The clonotype comes from a female donor in good health, serving as a healthy control. Sequenced material: memory CD4+ T cells from blood.

The CDR3 loop is CASAFGRESDTQYF. As DNA, the CDR3 is TGTGCCAGTGCGTTCGGGCGGGAGTCAGATACGCAGTATTTT. The chain uses TRBV12-3 or TRBV12-4 and TRBJ2-3, with 7 bases aligning to TRBD2. The length of the CDR3 is 14 residues. After removal of 9 bases from V and 4 bases from J, the junction contained 10 bases not matched to a gene.